The next 26 T cell receptor beta chains were all read from a single sample in a study of cytomegalovirus exposure and HLA in healthy donors. In the PCR, 60 Vbeta and 13 Jbeta primers were used. Repertoires were generated with immunoSEQ multiplex PCR, while TCRdb's copy carries only in-frame clones and drops some. The data hold 150,000 to 200,000 clones, with approximately 72% observed a single time. Input material: PBMCs. The receptors shown here come from a female donor in good health and CMV-seronegative.

This chain connects TRBV29-1 to TRBJ2-7; TRBD2 might be the D (7 bases). The CDR3 spans 15 residues. Germline V lookup: CDR1 SQVTM, CDR2 ANQGSEA. The ends were cut back, 3 bases at V and 3 bases at J, with 18 bases in the middle. This CDR3 is CSVDPGGPLIYEQYF. CDR3 nucleotide sequence: TGCAGCGTTGACCCCGGGGGGCCGCTAATCTACGAGCAGTACTTC.

The gene calls are TRBV6-5 and TRBJ2-7; D is unclear. The CDR3 is 13 amino acids. The germline gives CDR1 MNHEY, CDR2 SVGAGI. V lost 5 bases to trimming and J lost 5 bases, with 13 bases between them. Here the CDR3 reads CASSRGLPDEQYF. DNA of the CDR3: TGTGCCAGCAGTCGCGGTCTACCCGACGAGCAGTACTTC.

V gene TRBV9 combines with J gene TRBJ2-6, with D perhaps TRBD2 (7 bases). V gave up 1 base and J gave up 13 bases, with 18 bases separating them. The CDR3 sequence is 15 residues long. Germline CDR1 is SGDLS and CDR2 is YYNGEE. CDR3 in amino acids: CASSVREGGSRVLTF. CDR3 in DNA: TGTGCCAGCAGCGTAAGGGAGGGGGGTTCTCGGGTCCTGACTTTC.

The chain has TRBV6-1 and TRBJ2-7; tentative D call: TRBD2 (6 bases). The CDR3 length is 14 residues. Germline V lookup: CDR1 MNHNS, CDR2 SASEGT. V shed 0 bases and J shed 3 bases, with 9 bases lying between them. As DNA, the CDR3 is TGTGCCAGCAGTGAAGCTTACGGGGGCTACGAGCAGTACTTC. It codes for CASSEAYGGYEQYF.

V is TRBV7-3 and J is TRBJ2-3; D is possibly TRBD2 (6 bases). The ends were cut back, 2 bases at V and 2 bases at J, with 11 bases in the middle. This CDR3 has 15 residues. Germline loops: CDR1 SGHTA, CDR2 FQGTGA. CDR3 sequence (DNA): TGTGCCAGCAGCTTATTGGCTAGCGCCACAGATACGCAGTATTTT. Encoded protein: CASSLLASATDTQYF.

The V call is TRBV7-6, the J call TRBJ2-3, with D maybe TRBD1 (5 bases). Germline lookup yields CDR1 SGHVS and CDR2 FNYEAQ. V gave up 1 base and J gave up 5 bases, with 10 bases separating them. The CDR3 is 14 amino acids. CDR3 sequence (DNA): TGTGCCAGCAGCTTAGAGCCTAGGGGAGATACGCAGTATTTT. This encodes CASSLEPRGDTQYF.

The genes are TRBV5-6 and TRBJ1-4; 10 bases match TRBD1. Trimming took 1 base from V and 1 from J; bases not matched to a gene: 7. CDR1 is SGHDT and CDR2 is YYEEEE in the germline V gene. The CDR3 has 18 amino acids. The CDR3 reads CASSLLGDRGLTNEKLFF. The CDR3 DNA sequence: TGTGCCAGCAGCTTGCTCGGAGACAGGGGGCTAACTAATGAAAAACTGTTTTTT.

The genes are TRBV10-3 and TRBJ1-1; D not certain. There are 14 residues in the CDR3. Deletions cut 8 bases from V and 1 base from J, with 14 bases between. CDR1 and CDR2 (germline): ENHRY, SYGVKD. The CDR3 is CAIQNANGNTEAFF. For the CDR3, the DNA is TGTGCCATCCAGAACGCCAATGGGAACACTGAAGCTTTCTTT.

In the case of this clone: The junction does not match germline at one end; this may be a read error. The chain joins TRBV18 to TRBJ2-7, with 9 bases that match TRBD1. The CDR3 consists of 11 residues. Germline V gene lookup returns CDR1 KGHSH and CDR2 LQKENI. The CDR3 here is CASSLTGGLNF. The CDR3 coding sequence is TGTGCCAGCTCACTGACAGGGGGGCTTAACTTC.

The gene calls are TRBV7-2 and TRBJ1-1; D perhaps matches TRBD1 (5 bases). Trimming removed 1 base from V and 5 bases from J, with 11 bases in between. CDR3 size: 14 residues. The germline CDR1 and CDR2 sequences are SGHTA and FQGNSA. CDR3: CASSLGKGWTEAFF. Written as DNA, the CDR3 is TGTGCCAGCAGCTTAGGGAAGGGGTGGACTGAAGCTTTCTTT.

The J gene is TRBJ2-2, the V gene TRBV7-2; 9 positions agree with TRBD1. Trimming at V came to 5 bases and at J to 5 bases, leaving 9 bases not matched to a gene. Germline V gene data show CDR1 as SGHTA and CDR2 as FQGNSA. The CDR3 runs 16 residues. Written as DNA, the CDR3 is TGTGCCAGCAGCCCTAGGACAGGGGTCTATACCGGGGAGCTGTTTTTT. It is translated as CASSPRTGVYTGELFF.

This clone was detected once. This chain joins TRBV9 and TRBJ2-7; possible D gene TRBD2, 6 bases. Germline CDR1 reads SGDLS; CDR2 reads YYNGEE. The CDR3 extends over 16 amino acids. The V end lost 3 bases, the J end lost 2 bases, and 18 bases lay between the germline ends. CDR3 DNA sequence: TGTGCCAGCAGCGGAACCCGGGACTCCAGAACCTACGAGCAGTACTTC. Its translation is CASSGTRDSRTYEQYF.

This sequence joins TRBV25-1 and TRBJ2-7, with a weak D call TRBD1 (8 bases). V was shortened by 2 bases and J by 5 bases, with 13 bases between the two germline ends. The CDR3 spans 14 residues. The V gene's germline CDR1 is MGHDK and CDR2 SYGVNS. The chain's CDR3 is CASSETGGRDEQYF. The CDR3 nucleotides are TGTGCCAGCAGTGAAACAGGGGGGAGGGACGAGCAGTACTTC.

The chain employs TRBV5-4 and TRBJ1-2; D is undetermined. CDR1 is SGHNT and CDR2 is YYREEE in the germline V gene (reference sequence). The ends were cut back, 2 bases at V and 7 bases at J, with 21 bases in the middle. This CDR3 has 16 amino acids. In nucleotides, the CDR3 is TGTGCCAGCAGCTTTCCCCTTGGGCTCATCGACGGTGGCTACACCTTC. It yields the protein CASSFPLGLIDGGYTF.

The chain recombines TRBV10-3 with TRBJ1-2, with 7 bases that match TRBD1. With V trimmed by 3 bases and J by 2 bases, 0 bases remained unmatched. The CDR3 extends over 13 amino acids. In germline, CDR1 is ENHRY, CDR2 SYGVKD. The CDR3 bases are TGTGCCATCAGTGACAGGGGGAACTATGGCTACACCTTC. Protein sequence: CAISDRGNYGYTF.

This chain links TRBV6-5 with TRBJ2-1, with TRBD2 matching 10 bases. The CDR3 covers 14 residues. Trimming took 6 bases from V and 6 from J; bases not matched to a gene: 5. CDR1 and CDR2 from the germline V gene are MNHEY and SVGAGI. CDR3 sequence: CASRSGRAFNEQFF. CDR3 sequence (DNA): TGTGCCAGCAGGAGCGGGAGGGCCTTCAATGAGCAGTTCTTC.

This chain uses TRBV7-3 with TRBJ1-3; 7 bases are a match to TRBD1. V trimming: 5 bases; J trimming: 0 bases; junction bases outside the gene matches: 7. This CDR3 has 16 residues. CDR1 SGHTA and CDR2 FQGTGA come from the germline V gene. DNA of the CDR3: TGTGCCAGCAGCCCCACAGGGGCCAACTCTGGAAACACCATATATTTT. Its protein product is CASSPTGANSGNTIYF.

The chain is built from TRBV5-1 and TRBJ2-5; 14 nucleotides line up with TRBD2. CDR1 is SGHRS and CDR2 is YFSETQ in the germline V gene. The V and J ends lost 4 bases and 4 bases, in that order; junction bases with no gene match: 3. The length of the CDR3 is 15 residues. The DNA of the CDR3 is TGCGCCAGCAGCCCCGGACTAGCGGGGGGAGAGACCCAGTACTTC. Encoded protein: CASSPGLAGGETQYF.

This chain connects TRBV5-6 to TRBJ1-2, with TRBD1 matching 9 bases. Germline V gene data show CDR1 as SGHDT and CDR2 as YYEEEE. The CDR3 is 13 amino acids. The V gene end was trimmed by 4 bases and the J gene end by 7 bases; junction bases not matched to a gene: 5. The CDR3 nucleotides are TGTGCCAGCAGCCTAAGACAGGGGGTTGGCTACACCTTC. Protein: CASSLRQGVGYTF.

The rearrangement uses TRBV11-2 and TRBJ2-2; D gene unclear. Germline CDR1 is SGHAT and CDR2 is FQNNGV. V gave up 1 base and J gave up 7 bases, with 10 bases separating them. CDR3 size: 14 residues. The CDR3 spells CASSLATWSGELFF. Here the CDR3 DNA reads TGTGCCAGCAGCTTAGCTACGTGGAGCGGGGAGCTGTTTTTT. The full variable domain, its missing parts supplied by reference TRBV11-2 and TRBJ2-2, is EAGVAQSPRYKIIEKRQSVAFWCNPISGHATLYWYQQILGQGPKLLIQFQNNGVVDDSQLPKDRFSAERLKGVDSTLKIQPAKLEDSAVYLCASSLATWSGELFFGEGSRLTVL.

The chain links TRBV5-1 to TRBJ1-3; the match to TRBD1 covers 7 bases. V trimming: 0 bases; J trimming: 2 bases; junction bases outside the gene matches: 2. In germline, CDR1 is SGHRS, CDR2 YFSETQ. The CDR3 runs 15 residues. The CDR3 here is CASSLEGATGNTIYF. CDR3 coding DNA: TGCGCCAGCAGCTTGGAGGGGGCAACTGGAAACACCATATATTTT.

Regarding this clone: Compared with germline, one end of the junction differs, possibly owing to a read error. Other DNA sequences in this sample translate to the same CDR3. The V call is TRBV6-5, the J call TRBJ2-1, with a possible D match to TRBD1 (6 bases). The CDR3 totals 15 residues. The germline CDR1 and CDR2 sequences are MNHEY and SVGAGI. CDR3 nucleotide sequence: TGTGCCAGCAGCTCTAACAGGGCCCTCAACAACGAGCAGTTCTTC. Amino acid sequence: CASSSNRALNNEQFF.

The chain has TRBV9 and TRBJ1-2; D unclear. This CDR3 has 14 amino acids. The germline gives CDR1 SGDLS, CDR2 YYNGEE. V was shortened by 3 bases and J by 8 bases, with 17 bases between the two germline ends. CDR3 loop: CASSDLKVGEGYTF. The DNA for the CDR3 is TGTGCCAGCAGCGACTTAAAGGTGGGCGAGGGCTACACCTTC.

This clone has more than one count but fewer than ten. The V and J genes are TRBV4-1 and TRBJ1-5; TRBD1 agrees at 7 bases. J was trimmed by 0 bases and V by 0 bases; bases with no gene match: 8. CDR3 length: 18 residues. Germline V gives CDR1 MGHRA, CDR2 YSYEKL. The CDR3 reads CASSQDRAGGNSNQPQHF. CDR3 DNA sequence: TGCGCCAGCAGCCAAGATCGGGCAGGGGGTAATAGCAATCAGCCCCAGCATTTT.

CDR3 loop: CASSRGQDNEAFF. Written as DNA, the CDR3 is TGTGCCAGCAGCCGCGGACAGGACAATGAAGCTTTCTTT. The chain carries TRBV6-5 and TRBJ1-1; 7 bases match TRBD1. The V gene's germline CDR1 is MNHEY and CDR2 SVGAGI. The V and J ends lost 6 bases and 7 bases, in that order; junction bases with no gene match: 8. The CDR3 is made up of 13 amino acids.

The chain employs TRBV11-3 and TRBJ2-2; D ambiguous. CDR1 SGHNT and CDR2 YENEEA come from the germline V gene. The CDR3 runs to 14 residues. The V end was cut by 0 bases, the J end by 4 bases, with 6 bases between. The CDR3 DNA sequence: TGTGCCAGCAGCTTAGAGTTGAGCACCGGGGAGCTGTTTTTT. Amino acids: CASSLELSTGELFF.